This T cell receptor beta chain comes out of a study of T cell changes during pregnancy in multiple sclerosis. Clones were sequenced by immunoSEQ multiplex PCR, and TCRdb holds only the in-frame ones, with some missing. The data hold about 42,000 clones, with about 85% observed a single time. The CDR3 loop spans 15 amino acids. From germline, CDR1 is KGHSY and CDR2 FQNENV. Trimming stripped 3 bases from V and 5 bases from J, with 14 bases between. Sequencing was performed on CD4+ T cells from peripheral blood mononuclear cells, taken before pregnancy. The V call is TRBV16, the J call TRBJ2-1; no definite D call. The TCR sequence derives from a female donor with multiple sclerosis, enrolled in a pregnancy study. CDR3 in amino acids: CASSQIELSDNEQFF. DNA for the CDR3: TGTGCCAGCAGCCAGATAGAGTTGTCGGACAATGAGCAGTTCTTC. Full variable domain (missing parts from reference TRBV16 and TRBJ2-1): GEEVAQTPKHLVRGEGQKAKLYCAPIKGHSYVFWYQQVLKNEFKFLISFQNENVFDETGMPKERFSAKCLPNSPCSLEIQATKLEDSAVYFCASSQIELSDNEQFFGPGTRLTVL.